A single TCR beta chain is shown here with its context. With V trimmed by 1 base and J by 7 bases, 15 bases remained unmatched. The V gene's germline CDR1 is MGHRA and CDR2 YSYEKL. The CDR3 totals 19 residues. In the original analysis: Amplification from reference gene primers served as the basis for estimated nucleated cell counts. The table came from immunoSEQ multiplex PCR; TCRdb's copy has only in-frame clones and leaves some out. V, J and clone size derive from that table, while D and trimming were established from the DNA sequence. This table holds around 130,000 clones, around 78% found once. The data belong to a study of blood T cell repertoires in COVID-19. Turning to the study itself: The United States, Italy and Spain provided the acute and convalescent COVID-19 samples. In each case, the material was cDNA or gDNA derived from T cells, B-cell-depleted T cells, or PBMCs.

The chain employs TRBV4-1 and TRBJ2-1; TRBD2 aligns across 11 bases. This TCR was sampled from a human donor in a cohort sampled during active COVID-19. Input material: peripheral blood. The CDR3 loop is CASSQGGLAGGSVLNEQFF. CDR3 in DNA: TGCGCCAGCAGCCAAGGAGGTCTAGCGGGGGGATCGGTACTGAATGAGCAGTTCTTC.